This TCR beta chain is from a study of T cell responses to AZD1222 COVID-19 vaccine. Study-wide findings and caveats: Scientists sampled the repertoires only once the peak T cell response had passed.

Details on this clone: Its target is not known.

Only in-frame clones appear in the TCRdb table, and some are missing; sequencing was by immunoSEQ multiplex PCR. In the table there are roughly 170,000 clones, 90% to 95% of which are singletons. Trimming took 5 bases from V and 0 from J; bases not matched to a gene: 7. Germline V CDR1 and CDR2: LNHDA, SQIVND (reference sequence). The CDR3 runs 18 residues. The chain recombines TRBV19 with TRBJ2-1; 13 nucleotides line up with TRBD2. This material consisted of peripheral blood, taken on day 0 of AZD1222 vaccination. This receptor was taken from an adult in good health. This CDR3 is CASSPPGLAGISYNEQFF. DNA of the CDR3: TGTGCCAGTAGTCCTCCGGGACTAGCGGGGATCTCCTACAATGAGCAGTTCTTC. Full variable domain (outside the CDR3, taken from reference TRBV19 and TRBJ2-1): DGGITQSPKYLFRKEGQNVTLSCEQNLNHDAMYWYRQDPGQGLRLIYYSQIVNDFQKGDIAEGYSVSREKKESFPLTVTSAQKNPTAFYLCASSPPGLAGISYNEQFFGPGTRLTVL.